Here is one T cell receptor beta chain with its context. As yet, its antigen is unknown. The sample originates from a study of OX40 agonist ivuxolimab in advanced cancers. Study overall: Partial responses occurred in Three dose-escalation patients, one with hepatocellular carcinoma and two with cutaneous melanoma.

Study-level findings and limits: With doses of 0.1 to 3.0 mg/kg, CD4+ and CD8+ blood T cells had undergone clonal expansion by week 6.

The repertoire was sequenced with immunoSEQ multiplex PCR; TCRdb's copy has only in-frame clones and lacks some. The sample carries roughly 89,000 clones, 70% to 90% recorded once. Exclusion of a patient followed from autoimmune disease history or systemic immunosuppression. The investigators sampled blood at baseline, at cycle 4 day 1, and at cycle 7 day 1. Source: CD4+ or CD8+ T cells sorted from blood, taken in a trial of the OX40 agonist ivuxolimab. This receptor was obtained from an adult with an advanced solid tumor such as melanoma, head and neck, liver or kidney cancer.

The CDR3 bases are TGTGCCAGTAACTACAGGGGGTTGAACACTGAAGCTTTCTTT. Translation gives CASNYRGLNTEAFF. The V call is TRBV19, the J call TRBJ1-1; 8 nucleotides agree with TRBD1. The CDR3 runs 14 residues. In germline, CDR1 is LNHDA, CDR2 SQIVND (reference sequence). The ends lost 7 bases at V and 0 bases at J; junction bases unmatched: 4.